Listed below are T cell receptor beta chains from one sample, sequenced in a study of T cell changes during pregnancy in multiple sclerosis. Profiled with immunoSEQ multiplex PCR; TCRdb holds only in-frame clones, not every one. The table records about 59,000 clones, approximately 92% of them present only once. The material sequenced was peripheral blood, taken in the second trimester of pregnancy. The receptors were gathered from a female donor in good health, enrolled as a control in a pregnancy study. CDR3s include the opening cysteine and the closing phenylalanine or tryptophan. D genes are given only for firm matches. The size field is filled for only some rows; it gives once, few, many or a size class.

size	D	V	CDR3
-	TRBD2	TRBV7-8	CASSLVAGSTDTQYF
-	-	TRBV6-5	CASSYSRTLGNEQFF
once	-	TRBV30	CAWSPGTGELFF
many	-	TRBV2	CASKQLAQGYEQYF
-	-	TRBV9	CASSVRGGTYEQYF
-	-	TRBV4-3	CASSQEGKSGRGNIQYF
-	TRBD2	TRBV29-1	CSVEGTSGNQQFF
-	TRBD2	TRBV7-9	CASSPWTSANYEQYF
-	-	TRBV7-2	CASSDFFSEQFF
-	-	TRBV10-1	CATTPKVRGSYEQYF
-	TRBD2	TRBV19	CASSQASGSSVLAKNIQYF
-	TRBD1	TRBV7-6	CASSPTGGYNEQFF
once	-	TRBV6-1	CASSEVGGDGYGYTF
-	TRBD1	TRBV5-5	CASSLRDRGSTDTQYF
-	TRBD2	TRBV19	CASSISGRGPEQFF
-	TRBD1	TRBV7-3	CASSGGQGYNEQFF